The rows below give T cell receptor beta chains drawn from one sample of a study of shared clonotypes between healthy human individuals. Repertoires were generated with immunoSEQ multiplex PCR, while TCRdb's copy carries only in-frame clones and drops some. Of approximately 2,300,000 clones listed, approximately 90% are singletons. Material: naive CD4+ T cells from PBMCs. The receptors derive from a man in his late teens or twenties in good health. Some clones in this sample may be carry-over from other donors' samples. Each CDR3 is given without its conserved first and last residue. Fields, in order: V gene, J gene, clone size, CDR3 protein. Only part of the rows carry a size: once, few, many, or a class if the clone is expanded.

v_gene: TRBV7-3
j_gene: TRBJ1-3
abundance: once
CDR3aa: ASSFDASSGNTIY

v_gene: TRBV7-8
j_gene: TRBJ1-2
abundance: once
CDR3aa: ASSRDRGPNYGYT

v_gene: TRBV2
j_gene: TRBJ2-2
abundance: -
CDR3aa: ASSEAGPANTGELF

v_gene: TRBV27
j_gene: TRBJ1-1
abundance: -
CDR3aa: ASSPRGQRGAF

v_gene: TRBV5-4
j_gene: TRBJ1-1
abundance: once
CDR3aa: ASSTTAKRDTEAF

v_gene: TRBV5-1
j_gene: TRBJ2-1
abundance: -
CDR3aa: ASSSRSAGDEQF

v_gene: TRBV9
j_gene: TRBJ2-1
abundance: -
CDR3aa: ATVLGDEQF

v_gene: TRBV10-3
j_gene: TRBJ1-2
abundance: -
CDR3aa: AIGRDRAAYGYT

v_gene: TRBV5-4
j_gene: TRBJ1-2
abundance: -
CDR3aa: ASSQGGRGTFYGYT

v_gene: TRBV4-1
j_gene: TRBJ2-2
abundance: -
CDR3aa: ASSPYTGELF

v_gene: TRBV9
j_gene: TRBJ1-1
abundance: few
CDR3aa: ASSVGDSREAF

v_gene: TRBV28
j_gene: TRBJ1-5
abundance: -
CDR3aa: ASSLPPGSNQPQH

v_gene: TRBV28
j_gene: TRBJ1-4
abundance: -
CDR3aa: ASSFPPEKLF

v_gene: TRBV27
j_gene: TRBJ1-2
abundance: -
CDR3aa: ASSSTAGAQGYT

v_gene: TRBV5-1
j_gene: TRBJ1-2
abundance: -
CDR3aa: ASSLNVGVYGYT

v_gene: TRBV9
j_gene: TRBJ2-1
abundance: -
CDR3aa: ASSVGVAGGSYNEQF

v_gene: TRBV18
j_gene: TRBJ2-1
abundance: -
CDR3aa: ASSPPTGIDEQF

v_gene: TRBV6-1
j_gene: TRBJ2-7
abundance: -
CDR3aa: ASSSWGVNYEQY

v_gene: TRBV28
j_gene: TRBJ1-3
abundance: -
CDR3aa: ASTPGGKNTIY

v_gene: TRBV4-3
j_gene: TRBJ2-1
abundance: -
CDR3aa: ASSQGLSGVQF

v_gene: TRBV6-4
j_gene: TRBJ2-1
abundance: -
CDR3aa: ASSDRGLAGFNEQF

v_gene: TRBV7-8
j_gene: TRBJ1-2
abundance: -
CDR3aa: ASSLERARGYGYT

v_gene: TRBV4-2
j_gene: TRBJ2-5
abundance: few
CDR3aa: ASSQDPGTSGSTQY

v_gene: TRBV28
j_gene: TRBJ1-6
abundance: once
CDR3aa: ASRPRDRHNSPLH

v_gene: TRBV7-9
j_gene: TRBJ1-4
abundance: few
CDR3aa: ASSLFGEKLF

v_gene: TRBV5-1
j_gene: TRBJ2-3
abundance: -
CDR3aa: ASSSGLAGAPDTQY

v_gene: TRBV7-2
j_gene: TRBJ2-5
abundance: -
CDR3aa: ASSPSSTSSETQY

v_gene: TRBV30
j_gene: TRBJ1-4
abundance: -
CDR3aa: AWRIPGQVDEKLF

v_gene: TRBV27
j_gene: TRBJ2-3
abundance: -
CDR3aa: ASSFYQRGNTDTQY

v_gene: TRBV19
j_gene: TRBJ2-7
abundance: -
CDR3aa: ASTGLAGREQY

v_gene: TRBV6-4
j_gene: TRBJ1-3
abundance: -
CDR3aa: ASSVVGRSSGNTIY

v_gene: TRBV28
j_gene: TRBJ2-7
abundance: -
CDR3aa: ASDRGLPAEQY

v_gene: TRBV6-5
j_gene: TRBJ2-7
abundance: -
CDR3aa: ASRKIGEQY